These T cell receptor beta chains were read from a single sample in a study of OX40 agonist ivuxolimab in advanced cancers. Profiling relied on immunoSEQ multiplex PCR, and the TCRdb table lists in-frame clones only, not all of them. Among about 62,000 clones listed, 79% were seen once. Specimen: CD4+ or CD8+ T cells sorted from blood, collected in a trial of the OX40 agonist ivuxolimab. Every receptor here comes from an adult with an advanced solid tumor such as melanoma, head and neck, liver or kidney cancer. The CDR3 runs from the conserved cysteine through the conserved F or W. A D gene is named only where the DNA matches it firmly. Clone size, where shown, is once, few, many, or a class for clones that have expanded.

>.|TRBV19|.|TRBJ2-2
CASRPNRGGTGELFF
TGTGCCAGTAGGCCGAACAGGGGGGGAACCGGGGAGCTGTTTTTT
>.|TRBV4-2|.|TRBJ2-5
CASSQDNQETQYF
TGTGCCAGCAGCCAAGATAACCAAGAGACCCAGTACTTC
>.|TRBV21-1|.|TRBJ2-7
CASSKHSDRYEQYF
TGTGCCAGCAGCAAACATAGCGATAGGTACGAGCAGTACTTC
>.|TRBV5-1|.|TRBJ2-5
CASCSSEQGKETQYF
TGCGCCAGCTGCTCCTCGGAACAGGGTAAAGAGACCCAGTACTTC
>.|TRBV28|.|TRBJ1-4
CASSPRAEKLFF
TGTGCCAGCAGTCCTCGCGCTGAAAAACTGTTTTTT
>.|TRBV4-3|.|TRBJ1-2
CASSQVGGGPYGYTF
TGCGCCAGCAGCCAAGTAGGAGGCGGCCCCTATGGCTACACCTTC
>once|TRBV7-2|TRBD1|TRBJ1-5
CASSLGTGSNQPQHF
TGTGCCAGCAGCTTAGGGACAGGGAGCAATCAGCCCCAGCATTTT
>.|TRBV27|.|TRBJ2-3
CATSSRVANTDTQYF
TGTGCCACCTCGAGTAGGGTTGCCAACACAGATACGCAGTATTTT
>many|TRBV7-6|TRBD2|TRBJ2-7
CASSPEPVAGGSYEQYF
TGTGCCAGCAGCCCCGAACCTGTAGCGGGGGGTTCCTACGAGCAGTACTTC
>.|TRBV4-2|TRBD2|TRBJ2-1
CASSQLPLAGSYNEQFF
TGTGCCAGCAGCCAACTCCCACTAGCGGGCAGCTACAATGAGCAGTTCTTC
>few|TRBV5-1|.|TRBJ2-2
CASSWDSGTGELFF
TGCGCCAGCAGCTGGGATAGCGGTACCGGGGAGCTGTTTTTT
>.|TRBV5-5|.|TRBJ2-6
CASSLPYSGANVLTF
TGTGCCAGCAGCTTGCCGTACTCTGGGGCCAACGTCCTGACTTTC
>.|TRBV2|TRBD2|TRBJ2-1
CASRYLAGAGNNEQFF
TGTGCCAGCAGATACCTAGCGGGGGCGGGTAACAATGAGCAGTTCTTC
>once|TRBV7-2|TRBD2|TRBJ2-2
CASSLTSGGSAGELFF
TGTGCCAGCAGCCTGACTAGCGGGGGCTCCGCCGGGGAGCTGTTTTTT
>.|TRBV6-4|TRBD2|TRBJ2-3
CASNSGESTDTQYF
TGTGCCAGCAACAGCGGGGAAAGCACAGATACGCAGTATTTT
>few|TRBV1|.|TRBJ2-1
CTSSPGREQFF
TGCACCAGCAGCCCGGGGCGGGAGCAGTTCTTC
>once|TRBV12-5|.|TRBJ2-3
CASGESLDTQYF
TGTGCTAGTGGGGAATCTTTGGATACGCAGTATTTT
>.|TRBV5-1|TRBD1|TRBJ1-1
CASSSGTGGTEAFF
TGCGCCAGCAGCAGCGGGACAGGGGGAACTGAAGCTTTCTTT
>.|TRBV6-4|.|TRBJ2-5
CASSARPGETQYF
TGTGCCAGCAGTGCCCGCCCCGGGGAGACCCAGTACTTC
>few|TRBV5-6|.|TRBJ2-5
CASSPRRLGQETQYF
TGTGCCAGCAGCCCTAGACGCTTGGGGCAAGAGACCCAGTACTTC